Each of the 29 T cell receptor beta chains below was sequenced from the same sample in a study of T cell responses to AZD1222 COVID-19 vaccine. This table comes from immunoSEQ multiplex PCR, and its TCRdb copy is limited to in-frame clones, with some not included. The repertoire holds about 270,000 clones, roughly 93% seen once, with 0.55% in the top ten. The sequencing here drew on peripheral blood, taken 28 days after the second AZD1222 dose. The receptor source for this set is an adult who received the AZD1222 COVID-19 vaccine.

This chain links TRBV2 with TRBJ2-2; D is unclear. CDR1 SNHLY and CDR2 FYNNEI come from the germline V gene. The CDR3 sequence is 13 residues long. Trimming shortened V by 2 bases and J by 8 bases, and 9 bases separated the two germline ends. As DNA, the CDR3 is TGTGCCAGCAGTGAAACCCGGCGGGGGGAGCTGTTTTTT. Encoded protein: CASSETRRGELFF.

CDR3 amino acids: CASSYQSAFSGNTIYF. The CDR3 DNA is TGTGCCAGCAGTTACCAATCGGCCTTCTCTGGAAACACCATATATTTT. The chain recombines TRBV7-2 with TRBJ1-3; D remains ambiguous. This CDR3 is built from 16 residues. The V gene's germline CDR1 is SGHTA and CDR2 FQGNSA. Trimming took off 6 bases at V and 0 bases at J, with 15 bases between the two ends.

V gene TRBV5-1 combines with J gene TRBJ2-5; 9 bases line up with TRBD1. Germline V gene data show CDR1 as SGHRS and CDR2 as YFSETQ. V dropped 1 base and J dropped 5; count of bases not matched to a gene: 9. CDR3 length equals 16 residues. The CDR3 here is CASSLTTGTGSETQYF. The CDR3, as DNA: TGCGCCAGCAGCTTGACTACCGGGACAGGGAGCGAGACCCAGTACTTC. Full variable domain (missing parts from reference TRBV5-1 and TRBJ2-5): KAGVTQTPRYLIKTRGQQVTLSCSPISGHRSVSWYQQTPGQGLQFLFEYFSETQRNKGNFPGRFSGRQFSNSRSEMNVSTLELGDSALYLCASSLTTGTGSETQYFGPGTRLLVL.

The gene calls are TRBV20-1 and TRBJ1-1; D call uncertain. The V end lost 0 bases, the J end lost 11 bases, and 10 bases lay between the germline ends. The CDR3 is 11 amino acids. CDR1 is DFQATT, CDR2 SNEGSKA, per germline (reference sequence). The CDR3 DNA is TGCAGTGCTAGAGATCAAGGGTATGCTTTCTTT. Its protein product is CSARDQGYAFF.

The gene calls are TRBV7-9 and TRBJ1-4; D gene unclear. The CDR3 consists of 18 residues. With 5 bases removed from V and 5 bases from J, the gap between germline ends came to 24 bases. Germline V CDR1 and CDR2: SEHNR, FQNEAQ (reference sequence). The CDR3 DNA reads as TGTGCCAGCAGCCCGCCCAGTGGGAGTAAGGGAGGAAATGAAAAACTGTTTTTT. Protein sequence: CASSPPSGSKGGNEKLFF.

The V call is TRBV3-1 (or the pseudogene TRBV3-2), the J call TRBJ2-1; D perhaps matches TRBD1 (5 bases). The CDR3 has 12 amino acids. V lost 2 bases and J lost 10, with 9 bases in between. Germline values: CDR1 LGHDT, CDR2 YNNKEL (reference sequence). CDR3 sequence (DNA): TGTGCCAGCAGCCAATGGTCAGGGGAGCAGTTCTTC. Its translation: CASSQWSGEQFF.

The chain couples TRBV5-1 to TRBJ2-2; 8 bases are shared with TRBD1. The CDR3 length is 15 residues. Trimming at V came to 5 bases and at J to 0 bases, leaving 3 bases not matched to a gene. Looked up from germline, CDR1 is SGHRS and CDR2 is YFSETQ. The CDR3 DNA follows: TGCGCCAGCAGAACGGGACAGGCGAACACCGGGGAGCTGTTTTTT. Its protein product is CASRTGQANTGELFF. The full variable domain, with the rest looked up from reference TRBV5-1 and TRBJ2-2, is KAGVTQTPRYLIKTRGQQVTLSCSPISGHRSVSWYQQTPGQGLQFLFEYFSETQRNKGNFPGRFSGRQFSNSRSEMNVSTLELGDSALYLCASRTGQANTGELFFGEGSRLTVL.

The V and J genes are TRBV19 and TRBJ1-5; no clear D gene. V was cut by 4 bases and J by 0 bases, with 7 bases left in between. The CDR3 loop spans 14 amino acids. From germline, CDR1 is LNHDA and CDR2 SQIVND (reference sequence). CDR3 residues: CASSTRASNQPQHF. The CDR3 DNA follows: TGTGCCAGTAGTACCCGGGCTAGCAATCAGCCCCAGCATTTT.

About this clone: Within the sample, other DNA sequences also encode this same CDR3. The CDR3 region is CASTRTGELFF. CDR3 DNA: TGTGCCAGCACCCGGACCGGGGAGCTGTTTTTT. The chain employs TRBV28 and TRBJ2-2; no firm D call. The CDR3 length is 11 residues. Germline CDR1 reads MDHEN; CDR2 reads SYDVKM. Trimming removed 7 bases from V and 5 bases from J, with 5 bases in between.

V gene TRBV9 combines with J gene TRBJ2-3; the match to TRBD2 covers 14 bases. J was trimmed by 9 bases and V by 3 bases; bases with no gene match: 6. This CDR3 is 15 amino acids long. In germline, CDR1 is SGDLS, CDR2 YYNGEE. Here the CDR3 reads CASSAGLAGEGTQYF. The CDR3 DNA reads as TGTGCCAGCAGCGCGGGACTAGCGGGAGAGGGAACGCAGTATTTT.

This clone was picked up one time. The chain has TRBV7-9 and TRBJ2-5; D is ambiguous. V shed 1 base and J shed 7 bases, with 16 bases lying between them. Germline-derived CDR1 and CDR2 are SEHNR and FQNEAQ (reference sequence). This CDR3 has 15 amino acids. The CDR3 coding sequence is TGTGCCAGCAGCTTAGGAGAGGCCCGAACGGGGACCCAGTACTTC. Its protein product is CASSLGEARTGTQYF. Full variable domain (remainder filled in from reference TRBV7-9 and TRBJ2-5): DTGVSQNPRHKITKRGQNVTFRCDPISEHNRLYWYRQTLGQGPEFLTYFQNEAQLEKSRLLSDRFSAERPKGSFSTLEIQRTEQGDSAMYLCASSLGEARTGTQYFGPGTRLLVL.

This clone showed up just once. This chain's CDR3 is CASSSPGQGVGAFF. In nucleotides, the CDR3 is TGTGCCAGCAGTTCCCCGGGACAGGGGGTTGGAGCTTTCTTT. The V and J genes are TRBV28 and TRBJ1-1; 11 bases are shared with TRBD1. V trimming: 4 bases; J trimming: 10 bases; junction bases outside the gene matches: 8. Per germline, CDR1 MDHEN and CDR2 SYDVKM. The CDR3 sequence is 14 residues long. Combining the CDR3 with reference TRBV28 and TRBJ1-1 gives the whole variable domain DVKVTQSSRYLVKRTGEKVFLECVQDMDHENMFWYRQDPGLGLRLIYFSYDVKMKEKGDIPEGYSVSREKKERFSLILESASTNQTSMYLCASSSPGQGVGAFFGQGTRLTVV.

The rearrangement links TRBV4-2 to TRBJ2-7, with a tentative D call TRBD2 (6 bases). CDR1 LGHNA and CDR2 YNFKEQ come from the germline V gene. With 4 bases removed from V and 5 bases from J, the gap between germline ends came to 12 bases. The CDR3 contains 13 residues. CDR3 coding DNA: TGTGCCAGCAGCCTGGCCCCGGGGGACGAGCAGTACTTC. Its protein product is CASSLAPGDEQYF.

V and J are TRBV30 and TRBJ2-7, with D maybe TRBD1 (7 bases). CDR1 GTSNPN and CDR2 SVGIG come from the germline V gene (reference sequence). The CDR3 has 14 amino acids. V lost 3 bases, J lost 3 bases, and 15 bases lay in between. The CDR3 bases are TGTGCCTGGAGCGCAGGGGGACTGAGCTACGAGCAGTACTTC. It codes for CAWSAGGLSYEQYF.

This chain joins TRBV6-5 and TRBJ1-1; D perhaps matches TRBD1 (6 bases). This CDR3 has 14 residues. Germline lookup yields CDR1 MNHEY and CDR2 SVGAGI. Trimming cost V 0 bases and J 4 bases, with 9 bases left between them. The CDR3 coding sequence is TGTGCCAGCAGTTACTCTTACAGGGTCACTGAAGCTTTCTTT. Its translation is CASSYSYRVTEAFF.

This sequence joins TRBV21-1 and TRBJ1-1. TRBV21-1 is designated a pseudogene. The CDR3 is 17 residues long. Here the CDR3 DNA reads TGTGCCAGCAACCCAAAAGGGACTGGAAAGGAGGACACTGAAGCTTTCTTT. This translates into CASNPKGTGKEDTEAFF.

The chain is built from TRBV18 and TRBJ1-5; possibly TRBD1 for D (5 bases). CDR1 is KGHSH, CDR2 LQKENI, per germline. The V gene lost 1 base and the J gene lost 2 bases, with 12 bases spanning the gap. The CDR3 consists of 16 residues. The CDR3 reads CASSPQGRGGNQPQHF. The CDR3 nucleotides read TGTGCCAGCTCACCACAGGGGAGAGGGGGCAATCAGCCCCAGCATTTT.

Turning to this clone: Other nucleotide sequences in the sample specify the same CDR3. This CDR3 is CASSLGQDYGYTF. CDR3 nucleotides: TGTGCCAGCAGTTTAGGACAGGACTATGGCTACACCTTC. The chain is built from TRBV12-3 or TRBV12-4 and TRBJ1-2, with D possibly TRBD1 on 6 matching bases. The germline V and J ends were trimmed by 1 base and 3 bases, with 6 bases remaining between them. This CDR3 contains 13 residues.

The rearrangement links TRBV19 to TRBJ2-1; D may match TRBD1 or TRBD2 (5 bases each). The ends were cut back, 5 bases at V and 10 bases at J, with 12 bases in the middle. In germline, CDR1 is LNHDA, CDR2 SQIVND (reference sequence). The CDR3 consists of 12 residues. This chain's CDR3 is CASSVREMEQFF. The CDR3 DNA reads as TGTGCCAGTAGTGTCAGGGAGATGGAGCAGTTCTTC.

This sequence joins TRBV27 and TRBJ1-5; 7 bases align to TRBD1. CDR1 is MNHEY and CDR2 is SMNVEV in the germline V gene (reference sequence). V lost 5 bases and J lost 0; bases outside the gene matches: 7. This CDR3 region has 16 residues. DNA for the CDR3: TGTGCCAGCAGTCCTTCGGGACAGAATAGCAATCAGCCCCAGCATTTT. As protein: CASSPSGQNSNQPQHF.

This clone was recorded once. The chain combines TRBV6-5 with TRBJ1-5; TRBD1 aligns across 8 bases. The V and J ends lost 4 bases and 7 bases, in that order; junction bases with no gene match: 9. The CDR3 consists of 15 residues. Germline V CDR1 and CDR2: MNHEY, SVGAGI. CDR3 loop: CASSFDRGGKQPQHF. The DNA of the CDR3 is TGTGCCAGCAGTTTCGACAGGGGAGGAAAGCAGCCCCAGCATTTT.

This chain links TRBV19 with TRBJ1-1, with 12 bases matching TRBD1. The germline gives CDR1 LNHDA, CDR2 SQIVND (reference sequence). The length of the CDR3 is 15 residues. Germline trimming cut 5 bases from V and 6 bases from J; bases unmatched to any gene: 7. The CDR3 here is CASSSLGQGASEAFF. DNA for the CDR3: TGTGCCAGTAGTTCATTGGGACAGGGGGCATCTGAAGCTTTCTTT.

This chain links TRBV6-5 with TRBJ1-2; perhaps TRBD1 as D (5 bases). Germline V gene data show CDR1 as MNHEY and CDR2 as SVGAGI. The CDR3 runs to 14 residues. V lost 6 bases to trimming and J lost 2 bases, with 13 bases between them. CDR3 sequence (DNA): TGTGCCAGCAGCGGACTGGAGGGGAACTATGGCTACACCTTC. This codes for CASSGLEGNYGYTF.

The chain recombines TRBV6-2 or TRBV6-3 with TRBJ1-5; TRBD1 is a possible D gene (5 bases). Trimming pared 2 bases from V and 1 base from J, leaving 12 bases between. CDR3 length equals 16 residues. Germline lookup yields CDR1 MNHEY and CDR2 SVGEGT. The CDR3 nucleotides read TGTGCCAGCAGTTACCGTGGGGGTTTCAGCAATCAGCCCCAGCATTTT. It specifies CASSYRGGFSNQPQHF.

This chain connects TRBV18 to TRBJ2-5; a weak D match, TRBD2 (7 bases). Germline V gene sequence: CDR1 KGHSH, CDR2 LQKENI. The CDR3 runs 13 residues. V lost 3 bases, J lost 5 bases, and 10 bases lay in between. In DNA form, the CDR3 reads TGTGCCAGCTCACCGGGGGGGCTGGAGACCCAGTACTTC. Translating gives CASSPGGLETQYF.

The chain employs TRBV29-1 and TRBJ1-1; D remains unclear. Germline V gene data show CDR1 as SQVTM and CDR2 as ANQGSEA. The CDR3 extends over 12 amino acids. Trimming removed 4 bases at V and 1 base at J, with 7 bases between. CDR3 protein: CSVVAGNTEAFF. CDR3 coding DNA: TGCAGCGTTGTGGCGGGGAACACTGAAGCTTTCTTT.

The CDR3 reads CASSRREGRTGELFF. Written as DNA, the CDR3 is TGTGCCAGCAGCCGTCGGGAGGGCCGAACCGGGGAGCTGTTTTTT. The gene calls are TRBV11-2 and TRBJ2-2; 8 nucleotides align to TRBD2. The CDR3 extends over 15 amino acids. Germline V CDR1 and CDR2: SGHAT, FQNNGV. Unmatched junction bases numbered 7, after V lost 5 bases and J lost 5 bases.

This clone was picked up one time. The chain combines TRBV5-1 with TRBJ2-7; D is unresolved. This CDR3 contains 13 residues. V was pared by 0 bases and J by 9 bases, with 13 bases between. Germline CDR1 reads SGHRS; CDR2 reads YFSETQ. CDR3 protein: CASSLAEASGQYF. CDR3 nucleotide sequence: TGCGCCAGCAGCTTGGCCGAAGCCTCAGGGCAGTACTTC.

This chain joins TRBV20-1 and TRBJ2-1; D is perhaps TRBD1 or TRBD2 (5 bases each). With 5 bases removed from V and 6 bases from J, the gap between germline ends came to 8 bases. This CDR3 spans 11 amino acids. The germline V gene has CDR1 DFQATT and CDR2 SNEGSKA (reference sequence). The CDR3 region is CSAGTRNEQFF. CDR3 nucleotide sequence: TGCAGTGCTGGGACCCGCAATGAGCAGTTCTTC.